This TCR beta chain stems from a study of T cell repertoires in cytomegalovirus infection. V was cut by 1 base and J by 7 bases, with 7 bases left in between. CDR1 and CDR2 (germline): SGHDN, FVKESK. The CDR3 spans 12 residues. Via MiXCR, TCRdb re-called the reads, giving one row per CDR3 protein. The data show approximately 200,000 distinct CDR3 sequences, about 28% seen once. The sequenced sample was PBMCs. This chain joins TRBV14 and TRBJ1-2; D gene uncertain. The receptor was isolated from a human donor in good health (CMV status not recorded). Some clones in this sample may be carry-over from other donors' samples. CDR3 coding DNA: TGTGCCAGCAGCCAAGCTCCGTCTGGCTACACCTTC. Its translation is CASSQAPSGYTF. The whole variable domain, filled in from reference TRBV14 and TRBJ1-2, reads EAGVTQFPSHSVIEKGQTVTLRCDPISGHDNLYWYRRVMGKEIKFLLHFVKESKQDESGMPNNRFLAERTGGTYSTLKVQPAELEDSGVYFCASSQAPSGYTFGSGTRLTVV.